This T cell receptor beta chain was recovered during a study of CD8 T cells in Susac syndrome. The CDR3 consists of 12 residues. In germline, CDR1 is KGHDR, CDR2 SFDVKD. The V and J ends lost 5 bases and 8 bases respectively, with 10 bases between them. An input of about 0.45 to 1 ug of RNA was subjected to reverse transcription using random hexamers. Across 54 Vbeta and 13 Jbeta, TCR beta CDR3 was amplified with immunoSEQ multiplex PCR. TCRdb independently ran MiXCR on the immunoSEQ multiplex PCR reads; one entry per CDR3 protein. The table lists 150,000 to 160,000 distinct CDR3 sequences, approximately 95% of them singletons.

Sequenced material: CD4+ T cells from PBMCs. The V call is TRBV24-1, the J call TRBJ2-3; possible D gene TRBD1, 6 bases. The receptor's source is a human donor with Susac syndrome. CDR3 region: CATSAGVGTQYF. The CDR3 nucleotides read TGTGCCACCAGTGCAGGGGTCGGTACGCAGTATTTT.